This T cell receptor (beta chain) was recovered during a study of CD8 T cells in Susac syndrome. RNA was extracted with the RNeasy kit, and a quantity of roughly 0.5 to 1 ug was reverse transcribed using random hexamers. The authors amplified TCR beta CDR3 across 54 Vbeta and 13 Jbeta using immunoSEQ multiplex PCR. TCRdb reprocessed the immunoSEQ multiplex PCR reads with MiXCR, giving one entry per CDR3 protein. The data contain about 71,000 distinct CDR3 sequences, 95% to 96% of them singletons. Sequencing of TCR beta was performed on blood CD8+ and CD4+ T cells. Isolation of CD8+ and CD4+ T cells was performed negatively, whereas enrichment of TEMRA cells was done by FACS. CDR3 length: 13 amino acids. The ends lost 5 bases at V and 3 bases at J; junction bases unmatched: 3. CDR1 SGHVS and CDR2 FNYEAQ come from the germline V gene.

The clonotype originates from a human donor with multiple sclerosis. The chain combines TRBV7-6 with TRBJ2-7, with 8 bases lining up with TRBD2. The sample taken for sequencing was CD4+ T cells from PBMCs. DNA of the CDR3: TGTGCCAGCAGCCGCGGGGGGAACTACGAGCAGTACTTC. As protein: CASSRGGNYEQYF.